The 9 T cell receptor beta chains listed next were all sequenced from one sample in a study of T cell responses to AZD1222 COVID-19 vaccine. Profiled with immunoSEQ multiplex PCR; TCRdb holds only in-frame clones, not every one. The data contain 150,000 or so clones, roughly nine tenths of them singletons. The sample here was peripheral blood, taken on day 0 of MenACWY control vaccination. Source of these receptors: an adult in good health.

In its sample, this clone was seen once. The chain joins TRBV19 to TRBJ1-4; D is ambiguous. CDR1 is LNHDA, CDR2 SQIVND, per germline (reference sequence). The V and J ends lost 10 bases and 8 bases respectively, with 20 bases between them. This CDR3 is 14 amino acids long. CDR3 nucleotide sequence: TGTGCCACCAACATAAACGCGATGGGCGAAAAACTGTTTTTT. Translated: CATNINAMGEKLFF.

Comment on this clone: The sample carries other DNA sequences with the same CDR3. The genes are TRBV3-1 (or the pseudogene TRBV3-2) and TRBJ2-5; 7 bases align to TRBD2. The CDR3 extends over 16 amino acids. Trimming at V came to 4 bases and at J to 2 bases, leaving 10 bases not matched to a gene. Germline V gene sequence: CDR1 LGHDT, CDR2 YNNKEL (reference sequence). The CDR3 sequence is CASSRVGAGDQETQYF. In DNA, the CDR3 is TGTGCCAGCAGCCGGGTCGGGGCGGGAGATCAAGAGACCCAGTACTTC.

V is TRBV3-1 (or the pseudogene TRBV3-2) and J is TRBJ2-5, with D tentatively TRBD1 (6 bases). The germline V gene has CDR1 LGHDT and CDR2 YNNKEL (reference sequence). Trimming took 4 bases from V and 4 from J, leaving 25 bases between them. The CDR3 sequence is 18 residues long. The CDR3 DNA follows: TGTGCCAGCAGCCCCGGTCCCAGGGGCAAAAGCTTGAGAGAGACCCAGTACTTC. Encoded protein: CASSPGPRGKSLRETQYF.

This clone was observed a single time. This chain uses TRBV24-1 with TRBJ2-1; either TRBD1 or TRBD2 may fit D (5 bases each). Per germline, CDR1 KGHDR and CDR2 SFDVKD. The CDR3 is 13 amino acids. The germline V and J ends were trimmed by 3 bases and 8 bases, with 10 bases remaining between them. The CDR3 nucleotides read TGTGCCACCAGTGATGGGGGTATGTATGAGCAGTTCTTC. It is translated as CATSDGGMYEQFF.

This chain's CDR3 is CASSVGTSGGWDTQYF. In DNA, the CDR3 is TGTGCCAGCAGCGTAGGAACTAGCGGGGGGTGGGATACGCAGTATTTT. V and J are TRBV9 and TRBJ2-3; 12 positions match TRBD2. CDR3 length: 16 amino acids. V trimming: 0 bases; J trimming: 6 bases; junction bases outside the gene matches: 5. Germline V gives CDR1 SGDLS, CDR2 YYNGEE.

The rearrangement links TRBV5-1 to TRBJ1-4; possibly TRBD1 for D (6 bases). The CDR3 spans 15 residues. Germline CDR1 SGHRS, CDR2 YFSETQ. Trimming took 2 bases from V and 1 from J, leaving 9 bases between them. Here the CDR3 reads CASSFGQITNEKLFF. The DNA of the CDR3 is TGCGCCAGCAGCTTCGGACAGATAACTAATGAAAAACTGTTTTTT.

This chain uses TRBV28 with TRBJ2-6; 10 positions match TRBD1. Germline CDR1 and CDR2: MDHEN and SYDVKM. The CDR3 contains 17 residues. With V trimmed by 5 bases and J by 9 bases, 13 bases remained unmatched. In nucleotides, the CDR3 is TGTGCCAGCAGTCCCTATAATTGGGACAGGGGAGTCAACGTCCTGACTTTC. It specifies CASSPYNWDRGVNVLTF. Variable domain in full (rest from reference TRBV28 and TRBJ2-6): DVKVTQSSRYLVKRTGEKVFLECVQDMDHENMFWYRQDPGLGLRLIYFSYDVKMKEKGDIPEGYSVSREKKERFSLILESASTNQTSMYLCASSPYNWDRGVNVLTFGAGSRLTVL.

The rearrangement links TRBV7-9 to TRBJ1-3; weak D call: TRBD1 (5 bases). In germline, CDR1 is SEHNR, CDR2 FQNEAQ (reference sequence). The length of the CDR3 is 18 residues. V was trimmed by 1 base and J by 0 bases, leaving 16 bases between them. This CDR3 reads CASSLGSGQRISGNTIYF. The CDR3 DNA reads TGTGCCAGCAGCTTAGGTTCAGGGCAGCGGATCTCTGGAAACACCATATATTTT.

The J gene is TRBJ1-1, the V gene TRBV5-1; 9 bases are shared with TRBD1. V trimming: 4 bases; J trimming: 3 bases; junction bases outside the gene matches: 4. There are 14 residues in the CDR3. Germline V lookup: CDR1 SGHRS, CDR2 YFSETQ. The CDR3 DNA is TGCGCCAGCAGCACGGGACAGGGTGACACTGAAGCTTTCTTT. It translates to CASSTGQGDTEAFF.